A selection of T cell receptor beta chains follows, all from one sample in a study of Ad26.COV2.S vaccination and SARS-CoV-2 variants. Assay: immunoSEQ multiplex PCR; the TCRdb copy retains only in-frame clones and omits some. The data contain some 640,000 clones, around 90% of them seen just once; the ten biggest clones take up about 1.5%. This specimen consisted of peripheral blood, obtained in a trial of Ad26.COV2.S vaccine versus placebo. Every receptor here comes from a person between 18 and 65 years old who received the Ad26.COV2.S COVID-19 vaccine or a placebo. Each CDR3 is given with its conserved first and last residue. Fields, in order: V gene, D gene, CDR3 length, clone size, J gene, CDR3 DNA, CDR3 protein. A D gene is named only where the DNA matches it firmly. Clone size is stated in some rows and not others, as once, few, many or a class when expanded.

>TRBV27|.|13|.|TRBJ1-1
TGTGCCAGCAGTTTATCAGGACGGGAAGAAGCTTTCTTT
CASSLSGREEAFF
>TRBV7-9|.|14|.|TRBJ1-3
TGTGCCAGCAGCTTAAGAGGTTCTGGAAACACCATATATTTT
CASSLRGSGNTIYF
>TRBV7-2|.|13|.|TRBJ1-5
TGTGCCAGCAGCTCACAGGGTGACCAGCCCCAGCATTTT
CASSSQGDQPQHF
>TRBV6-1|.|15|.|TRBJ1-6
TGTGCCAGCAGTGATTACACAGGGTATAATTCACCCCTCCACTTT
CASSDYTGYNSPLHF
>TRBV24-1|.|14|.|TRBJ2-7
TGTGCCACCAGTCGGATCGGGAGCTCCTACGAGCAGTACTTC
CATSRIGSSYEQYF
>TRBV3-1/TRBV3-2|.|16|.|TRBJ1-1
TGTGCCAGCAGCCAGAATAGGGCCATTGGGATAACTGAAGCTTTCTTT
CASSQNRAIGITEAFF
>TRBV5-4|.|15|.|TRBJ2-5
TGTGCCAGCAGCTCCACCAAGGGGACGGGAGAGACCCAGTACTTC
CASSSTKGTGETQYF
>TRBV7-2|TRBD2|15|.|TRBJ2-3
TGTGCCAGCAGGGGACCGGGACTAGCGGGTAATACGCAGTATTTT
CASRGPGLAGNTQYF
>TRBV11-2|TRBD2|15|.|TRBJ2-1
TGTGCCAGCAGCTTAGCAGCCAGCGGGGCCAGGGAGCAGTTCTTC
CASSLAASGAREQFF
>TRBV7-9|.|16|.|TRBJ2-6
TGTGCCAGCAGCTTTCCCGGACTGGCTGGGGCCAACGTCCTGACTTTC
CASSFPGLAGANVLTF
>TRBV18|.|14|.|TRBJ1-2
TGTGCCAGCTCGATCGGGGGGGGCGACTATGGCTACACCTTC
CASSIGGGDYGYTF
>TRBV10-3|.|13|.|TRBJ1-5
TGTGCCATCACCCCCGACAGCAATCAGCCCCAGCATTTT
CAITPDSNQPQHF
>TRBV19|.|13|.|TRBJ2-1
TGTGCCAGTAGTATTCTCTCGGTACCACCCCAGTTCTTC
CASSILSVPPQFF
>TRBV6-5|TRBD2|13|.|TRBJ2-3
TGTGCCAGCAACAGCGGGAGTTCAGATACGCAGTATTTT
CASNSGSSDTQYF
>TRBV2|TRBD1|14|.|TRBJ2-5
TGTGCCAGCATCCCGGGACAGGGAAAAGAGACCCAGTACTTC
CASIPGQGKETQYF
>TRBV5-4|.|11|.|TRBJ1-1
TGTGCCAGCAGCTTGGTCTCTGAAGCTTTCTTT
CASSLVSEAFF
>TRBV27|.|15|few|TRBJ2-1
TGTGCCAGCAGTTATAAGGGGAGCTCCTACAATGAGCAGTTCTTC
CASSYKGSSYNEQFF
>TRBV5-1|TRBD1|15|few|TRBJ1-6
TGCGCCAGCAGCGCCTGGGACAGGGAGGGATCACCCCTCCACTTT
CASSAWDREGSPLHF
>TRBV7-9|.|13|.|TRBJ2-1
TGTGCCAGCATCAAGACTGGATACAATGAGCAGTTCTTC
CASIKTGYNEQFF
>TRBV18|TRBD2|15|.|TRBJ2-2
TGTGCCAGCTCACTAGCGGGCGCGAACACCGGGGAGCTGTTTTTT
CASSLAGANTGELFF
>TRBV2|.|15|.|TRBJ1-6
TGTGCCAGCCAAAAGGAGGATCTTTATAATTCACCCCTCCACTTT
CASQKEDLYNSPLHF
>TRBV19|.|14|many|TRBJ2-7
TGTGCCAGTAGTGCCCTAGTTAGCTCCTACGAGCAGTACTTC
CASSALVSSYEQYF
>TRBV7-2|.|16|.|TRBJ2-7
TGTGCCAGCAGCTTAAAAGGAACGAACCTGGGGCACGAGCAGTACTTC
CASSLKGTNLGHEQYF